This T cell receptor beta chain was profiled in a study of shared clonotypes between healthy human individuals. Study conclusions and caveats: Non-shared clonotypes displayed generation probabilities falling below those of clonotypes present in all four donors.

The V gene lost 1 base and the J gene lost 1 base, with 4 bases spanning the gap. This CDR3 has 13 residues. Germline loops: CDR1 SGHNT, CDR2 YENEEA. The donor population consisted of healthy HIV-negative adults with no recent acute infections or vaccinations. The split of CD4+ cells yielded CD45RA+ naive and CD45RA-negative memory subsets. With respect to this clone: Its antigen is not identified. This specimen includes other DNA sequences encoding the same CDR3.

Clones were read by immunoSEQ multiplex PCR, and TCRdb kept only the in-frame ones, dropping some. The repertoire holds roughly 1,500,000 clones, 95% to 99% seen once, with about 0.45% in the top ten. Material: naive CD4+ T cells sorted from blood. Documented subset: CD45RA+ positively selected. The rearrangement joins TRBV11-3 to TRBJ2-5; D unclear. This TCR derives from a man aged 25 to 40 in good health. The CDR3 here is CASSLGPQETQYF. Written as DNA, the CDR3 is TGTGCCAGCAGCTTAGGCCCCCAAGAGACCCAGTACTTC.